This TCR beta chain was observed in a study of brain T cells in children with intractable seizures. Sequencing was limited to surgery cases with top T cell transcript signatures in brain tissue. Patients received at least one anti-epileptic drug before surgery. Repertoires were generated with immunoSEQ multiplex PCR, while TCRdb's copy carries only in-frame clones and drops some. The sample records 70,000 to 90,000 clones, 93% being singletons. Points on this clone: The target antigen is unknown.

Overall study findings and caveats: Patients' HCMV serostatus was unknown; virus specificity rests on CDR3 similarity alone. Pre-surgery blood may have been undersampled, hiding some clones.

The sequence was obtained from a boy less than two years old with tuberous sclerosis and intractable seizures. The sequences come from peripheral blood, collected at surgery.

The CDR3 here is CASSDGVSVRGQETQYF. The CDR3 DNA sequence: TGTGCCAGCAGTGATGGGGTTTCAGTCAGGGGCCAAGAGACCCAGTACTTC. The V and J genes are TRBV2 and TRBJ2-5; possibly TRBD1 for D (6 bases). CDR1 SNHLY and CDR2 FYNNEI come from the germline V gene. The CDR3 runs 17 residues. V was trimmed by 3 bases and J by 1 base, leaving 18 bases between them.